This TCR beta chain was obtained from a study of identifying expanded T cells in peripheral blood. Findings and caveats of the study: Differentially abundant clones: around 1.2 between replicates, roughly 16 at about two weeks, 18 to 20 at four.

With respect to this clone: What it recognizes is unknown.

TCRdb's table, derived via immunoSEQ multiplex PCR, lists solely in-frame clones and lacks some. The profile shows approximately 120,000 clones, approximately 88% of them singletons. Germline trimming cut 10 bases from V and 6 bases from J; bases unmatched to any gene: 5. Germline V CDR1 and CDR2: MNHNY, SVGAGI (reference sequence). The CDR3 contains 12 residues. The material sequenced was blood. The genes are TRBV6-6 and TRBJ2-3; 9 nucleotides line up with TRBD2. This receptor was identified in a person aged 18 to 70 in good health. The CDR3 region is CATRTSEDTQYF. The CDR3 nucleotides read TGTGCCACCAGGACTAGCGAGGATACGCAGTATTTT.